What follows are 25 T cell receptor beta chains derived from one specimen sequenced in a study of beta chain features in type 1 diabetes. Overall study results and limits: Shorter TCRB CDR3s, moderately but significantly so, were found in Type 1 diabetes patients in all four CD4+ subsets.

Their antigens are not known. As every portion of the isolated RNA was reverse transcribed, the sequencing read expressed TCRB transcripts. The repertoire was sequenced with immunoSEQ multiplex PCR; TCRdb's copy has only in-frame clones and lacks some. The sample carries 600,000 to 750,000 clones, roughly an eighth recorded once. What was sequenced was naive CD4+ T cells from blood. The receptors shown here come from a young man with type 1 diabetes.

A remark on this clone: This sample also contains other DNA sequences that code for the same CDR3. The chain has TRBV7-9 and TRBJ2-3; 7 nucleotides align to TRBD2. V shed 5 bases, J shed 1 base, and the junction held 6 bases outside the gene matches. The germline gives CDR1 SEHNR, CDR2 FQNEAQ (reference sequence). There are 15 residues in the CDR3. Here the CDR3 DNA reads TGTGCCAGCAGCCTTCGGGGGGACCGCACAGATACGCAGTATTTT. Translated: CASSLRGDRTDTQYF.

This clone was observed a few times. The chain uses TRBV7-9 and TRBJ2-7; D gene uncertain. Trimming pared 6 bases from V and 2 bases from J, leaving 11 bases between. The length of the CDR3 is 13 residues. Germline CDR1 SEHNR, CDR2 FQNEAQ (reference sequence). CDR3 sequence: CASSFDLTYEQYF. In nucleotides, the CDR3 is TGTGCCAGCAGTTTCGACCTTACCTACGAGCAGTACTTC.

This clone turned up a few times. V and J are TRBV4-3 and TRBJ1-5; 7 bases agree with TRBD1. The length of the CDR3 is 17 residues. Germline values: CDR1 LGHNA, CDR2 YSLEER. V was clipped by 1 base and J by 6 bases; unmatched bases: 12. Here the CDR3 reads CASSQVHGTVVSQPQHF. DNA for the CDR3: TGCGCCAGCAGCCAAGTTCACGGGACAGTGGTGAGTCAGCCCCAGCATTTT.

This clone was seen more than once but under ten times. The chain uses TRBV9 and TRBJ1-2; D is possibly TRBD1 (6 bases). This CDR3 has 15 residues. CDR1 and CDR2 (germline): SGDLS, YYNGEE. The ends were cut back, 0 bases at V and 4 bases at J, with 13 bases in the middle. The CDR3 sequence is CASSVDPGGSYGYTF. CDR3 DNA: TGTGCCAGCAGCGTAGATCCTGGGGGCTCCTATGGCTACACCTTC.

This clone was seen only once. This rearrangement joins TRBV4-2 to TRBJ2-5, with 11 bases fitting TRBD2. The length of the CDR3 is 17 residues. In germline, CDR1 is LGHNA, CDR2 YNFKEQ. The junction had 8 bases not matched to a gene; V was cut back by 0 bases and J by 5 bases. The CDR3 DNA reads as TGTGCCAGCAGCCAAGAGGCTAGCGGGGGGACCGGGGAGACCCAGTACTTC. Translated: CASSQEASGGTGETQYF.

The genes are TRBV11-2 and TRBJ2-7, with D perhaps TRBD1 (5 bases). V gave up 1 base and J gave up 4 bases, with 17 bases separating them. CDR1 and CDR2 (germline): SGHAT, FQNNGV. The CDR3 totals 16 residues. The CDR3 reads CASSLGWSGYNYEQYF. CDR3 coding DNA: TGTGCCAGCAGCTTAGGTTGGTCAGGGTATAATTACGAGCAGTACTTC. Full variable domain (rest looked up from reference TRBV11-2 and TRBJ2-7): EAGVAQSPRYKIIEKRQSVAFWCNPISGHATLYWYQQILGQGPKLLIQFQNNGVVDDSQLPKDRFSAERLKGVDSTLKIQPAKLEDSAVYLCASSLGWSGYNYEQYFGPGTRLTVT.

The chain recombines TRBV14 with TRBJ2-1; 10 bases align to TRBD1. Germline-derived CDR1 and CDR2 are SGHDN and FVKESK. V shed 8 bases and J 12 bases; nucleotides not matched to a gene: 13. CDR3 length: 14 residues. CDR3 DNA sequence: TGTGCCAGCGGATGGACAGGGGGGACGCGGTTGCAGTTCTTC. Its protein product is CASGWTGGTRLQFF.

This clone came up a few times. Here the CDR3 reads CASSFLAGPYEQYF. In DNA, the CDR3 is TGTGCCAGCAGTTTTCTAGCGGGACCATACGAGCAGTACTTC. This chain joins TRBV27 and TRBJ2-7; 9 bases agree with TRBD2. This CDR3 is built from 14 residues. J was trimmed by 4 bases and V by 3 bases; bases with no gene match: 4. Germline values: CDR1 MNHEY, CDR2 SMNVEV (reference sequence).

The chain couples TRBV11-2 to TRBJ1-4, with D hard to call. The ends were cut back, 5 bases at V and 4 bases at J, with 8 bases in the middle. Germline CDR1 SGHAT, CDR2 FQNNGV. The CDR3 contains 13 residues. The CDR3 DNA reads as TGTGCCAGCAGCCGTAATTATAATGAAAAACTGTTTTTT. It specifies CASSRNYNEKLFF.

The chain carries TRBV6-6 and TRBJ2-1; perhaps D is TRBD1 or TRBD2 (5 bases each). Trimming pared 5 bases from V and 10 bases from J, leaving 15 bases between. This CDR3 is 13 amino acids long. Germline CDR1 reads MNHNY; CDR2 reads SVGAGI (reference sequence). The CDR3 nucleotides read TGTGCCAGCAGTATTCCGGGACCCGTGGAGCAGTTCTTC. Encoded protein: CASSIPGPVEQFF.

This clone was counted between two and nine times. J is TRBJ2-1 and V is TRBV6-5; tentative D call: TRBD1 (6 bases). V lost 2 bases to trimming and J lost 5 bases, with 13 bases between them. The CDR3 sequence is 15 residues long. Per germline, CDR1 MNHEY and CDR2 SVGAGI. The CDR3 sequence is CASSYRVGTNNEQFF. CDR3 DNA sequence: TGTGCCAGCAGTTACAGGGTTGGGACAAACAATGAGCAGTTCTTC.

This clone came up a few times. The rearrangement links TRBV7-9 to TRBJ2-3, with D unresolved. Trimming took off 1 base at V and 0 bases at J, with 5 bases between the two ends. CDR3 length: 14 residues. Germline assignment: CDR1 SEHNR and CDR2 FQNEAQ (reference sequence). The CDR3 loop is CASSLVLSTDTQYF. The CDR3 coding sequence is TGTGCCAGCAGCTTAGTACTGAGCACAGATACGCAGTATTTT.

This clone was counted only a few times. This chain's CDR3 is CASSEGTDSYEQYF. The DNA of the CDR3 is TGTGCCAGCAGTGAGGGGACGGATTCCTACGAGCAGTACTTC. The chain combines TRBV25-1 with TRBJ2-7; D possibly matches TRBD1 or TRBD2 (5 bases each). The CDR3 covers 14 residues. V lost 3 bases and J lost 1, with 10 bases in between. Germline-derived CDR1 and CDR2 are MGHDK and SYGVNS.

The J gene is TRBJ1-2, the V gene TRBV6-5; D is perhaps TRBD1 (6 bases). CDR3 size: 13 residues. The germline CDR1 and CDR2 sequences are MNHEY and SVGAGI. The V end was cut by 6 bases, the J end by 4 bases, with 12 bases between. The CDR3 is CASSNRVAYGYTF. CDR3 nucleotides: TGTGCCAGCAGCAACAGGGTCGCCTATGGCTACACCTTC.

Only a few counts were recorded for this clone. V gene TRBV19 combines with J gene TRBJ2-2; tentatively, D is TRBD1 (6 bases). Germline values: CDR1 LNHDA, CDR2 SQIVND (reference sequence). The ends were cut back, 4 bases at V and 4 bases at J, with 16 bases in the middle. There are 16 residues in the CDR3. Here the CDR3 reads CASSTRGHAPTGELFF. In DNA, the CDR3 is TGTGCCAGTAGTACCCGGGGACATGCCCCCACCGGGGAGCTGTTTTTT.

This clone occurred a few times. The CDR3 sequence is CASSYQVSNNEQFF. CDR3 bases: TGTGCCAGCAGTTACCAGGTATCCAACAATGAGCAGTTCTTC. This chain connects TRBV6-5 to TRBJ2-1; D uncertain. Trimming stripped 2 bases from V and 5 bases from J, with 10 bases between. CDR1 and CDR2 from the germline V gene are MNHEY and SVGAGI. This CDR3 is 14 amino acids long.

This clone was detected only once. CDR3 nucleotides: TGTGCCAGCAGTTCCCGGTTCCGGGGACAGACCTCCTACGAGCAGTACTTC. It encodes CASSSRFRGQTSYEQYF. The chain is built from TRBV27 and TRBJ2-7; TRBD1 matches 7 bases. J was trimmed by 0 bases and V by 4 bases; bases with no gene match: 12. Germline V lookup: CDR1 MNHEY, CDR2 SMNVEV (reference sequence). The CDR3 has 17 residues.

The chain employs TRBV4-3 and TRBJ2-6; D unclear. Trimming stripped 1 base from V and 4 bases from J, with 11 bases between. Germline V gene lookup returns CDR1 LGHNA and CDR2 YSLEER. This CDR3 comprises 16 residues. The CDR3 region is CASSQGGRWGANVLTF. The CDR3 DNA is TGCGCCAGCAGCCAAGGAGGAAGGTGGGGGGCCAACGTCCTGACTTTC.

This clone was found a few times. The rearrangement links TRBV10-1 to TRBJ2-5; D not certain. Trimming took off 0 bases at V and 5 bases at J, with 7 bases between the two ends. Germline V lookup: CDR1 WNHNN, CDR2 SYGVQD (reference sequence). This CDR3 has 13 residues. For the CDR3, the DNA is TGCGCCAGCAGTGAGTCGTCTATGGAGACCCAGTACTTC. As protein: CASSESSMETQYF.

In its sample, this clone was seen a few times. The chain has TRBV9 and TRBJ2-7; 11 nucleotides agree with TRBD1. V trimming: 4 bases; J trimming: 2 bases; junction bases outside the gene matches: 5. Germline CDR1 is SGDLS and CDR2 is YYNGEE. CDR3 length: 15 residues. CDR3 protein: CASSTGTGGTYEQYF. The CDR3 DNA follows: TGTGCCAGCAGCACCGGGACAGGGGGTACCTACGAGCAGTACTTC.

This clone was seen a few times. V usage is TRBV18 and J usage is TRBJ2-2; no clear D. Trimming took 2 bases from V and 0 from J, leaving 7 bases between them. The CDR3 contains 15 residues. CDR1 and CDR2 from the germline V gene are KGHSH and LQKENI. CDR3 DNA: TGTGCCAGCTCACCAGTCAGATCGAACACCGGGGAGCTGTTTTTT. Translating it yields CASSPVRSNTGELFF.

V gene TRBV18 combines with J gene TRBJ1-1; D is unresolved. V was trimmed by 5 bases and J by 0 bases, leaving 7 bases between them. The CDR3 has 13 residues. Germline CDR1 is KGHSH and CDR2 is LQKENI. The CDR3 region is CASSSEVNTEAFF. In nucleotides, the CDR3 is TGTGCCAGCTCATCGGAGGTGAACACTGAAGCTTTCTTT.

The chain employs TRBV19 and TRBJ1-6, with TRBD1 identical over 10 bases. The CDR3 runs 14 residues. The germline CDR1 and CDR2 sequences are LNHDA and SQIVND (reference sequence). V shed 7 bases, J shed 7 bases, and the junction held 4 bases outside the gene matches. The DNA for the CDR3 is TGTGCCAGTACCTTGGGACAGGGGAATTCACCCCTCCACTTT. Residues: CASTLGQGNSPLHF.

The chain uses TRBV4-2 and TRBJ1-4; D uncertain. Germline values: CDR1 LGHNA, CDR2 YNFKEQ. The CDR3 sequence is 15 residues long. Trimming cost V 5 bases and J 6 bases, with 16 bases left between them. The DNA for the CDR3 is TGTGCCAGCAGCACCCGGGATCTAGTGGATGAAAAACTGTTTTTT. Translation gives CASSTRDLVDEKLFF.

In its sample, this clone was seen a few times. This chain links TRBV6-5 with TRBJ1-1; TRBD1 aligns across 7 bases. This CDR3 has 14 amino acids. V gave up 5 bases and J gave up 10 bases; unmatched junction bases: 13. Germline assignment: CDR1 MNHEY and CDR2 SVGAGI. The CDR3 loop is CASSPPAKGARAFF. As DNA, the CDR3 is TGTGCCAGCAGTCCCCCTGCTAAGGGGGCGCGAGCTTTCTTT.